A single sample is the source of the 11 T cell receptor beta chains below, sequenced in a study of blood T cell repertoires in COVID-19. Profiled with immunoSEQ multiplex PCR; TCRdb holds only in-frame clones, not every one. The sample holds about 310,000 clones, roughly 90% seen once. The sample taken for sequencing was peripheral blood. The receptor source for this set is a woman between 25 and 40 years old with COVID-19, enrolled during active disease.

The rearrangement joins TRBV25-1 to TRBJ1-2; D not certain. Germline values: CDR1 MGHDK, CDR2 SYGVNS. This CDR3 is 14 amino acids long. Trimming removed 2 bases at V and 5 bases at J, with 12 bases between. The CDR3 loop is CASSEPRVSYGYTF. The CDR3 DNA follows: TGTGCCAGCAGTGAACCACGGGTTAGTTATGGCTACACCTTC.

Written as DNA, the CDR3 is TGTGCCAGCAGGGGAGGGGAGTTTGCTGAAGCTTTCTTT. This translates into CASRGGEFAEAFF. V is TRBV6-5 and J is TRBJ1-1; D is perhaps TRBD1 (5 bases). This CDR3 spans 13 amino acids. V was clipped by 6 bases and J by 6 bases, with 14 bases between them. Germline lookup yields CDR1 MNHEY and CDR2 SVGAGI.

V and J are TRBV19 and TRBJ1-2; 7 bases line up with TRBD1. J was trimmed by 3 bases and V by 5 bases; bases with no gene match: 3. Germline CDR1 is LNHDA and CDR2 is SQIVND (reference sequence). This CDR3 is built from 13 residues. CDR3 bases: TGTGCCAGTAGTGCCGACAGGGACTATGGCTACACCTTC. Translation gives CASSADRDYGYTF.

In nucleotides, the CDR3 is TGCGCCAGCAGCTTGGTGGGCAGGGGTGACGAAAAACTGTTTTTT. This gives the protein CASSLVGRGDEKLFF. The chain joins TRBV5-1 to TRBJ1-4; possibly TRBD1 for D (6 bases). The V end lost 0 bases, the J end lost 8 bases, and 14 bases lay between the germline ends. Germline V gene sequence: CDR1 SGHRS, CDR2 YFSETQ. The CDR3 is made up of 15 amino acids.

V usage is TRBV6-6 and J usage is TRBJ2-3, with 15 bases that match TRBD2. CDR3 length: 18 amino acids. J lost 0 bases, V lost 5 bases, and 6 bases had no gene match. Germline CDR1 and CDR2: MNHNY and SVGAGI (reference sequence). The CDR3 DNA reads as TGTGCCAGCAGTCTCGGACTAGCGGGAGGGCCGAGCACAGATACGCAGTATTTT. Protein sequence: CASSLGLAGGPSTDTQYF.

The chain combines TRBV6-1 with TRBJ1-6; tentatively, D is TRBD1 (5 bases). The germline V gene encodes CDR1 MNHNS and CDR2 SASEGT. The V gene lost 4 bases and the J gene lost 3 bases, with 19 bases spanning the gap. The CDR3 has 18 residues. The CDR3 loop is CASSVSRNRNFYNSPLHF. The CDR3 region has the DNA TGTGCCAGCAGTGTAAGTAGGAACAGGAACTTCTATAATTCACCCCTCCACTTT.

The V call is TRBV6-1, the J call TRBJ1-4; TRBD1 is a possible D gene (5 bases). The germline CDR1 and CDR2 sequences are MNHNS and SASEGT. Trimming cost V 7 bases and J 0 bases, with 12 bases left between them. The CDR3 contains 15 residues. The CDR3 DNA is TGTGCCAGCACTTTTACGGGGGCAACTAATGAAAAACTGTTTTTT. Protein sequence: CASTFTGATNEKLFF.

The gene calls are TRBV6-4 and TRBJ2-1, with a tentative D call TRBD1 (6 bases). Deletions cut 3 bases from V and 8 bases from J, with 14 bases between. Germline V gene lookup returns CDR1 MRHNA and CDR2 SNTAGT. The CDR3 covers 14 residues. The CDR3, as DNA: TGTGCCAGCAGTGATCCAGGCTCAGGGGATGAGCAGTTCTTC. This codes for CASSDPGSGDEQFF.

Turning to this clone: This sample also contains other DNA sequences that code for the same CDR3. The V gene is TRBV12-3 or TRBV12-4, the J gene TRBJ1-1; D might be TRBD1 (5 bases). V dropped 6 bases and J dropped 2 bases, with 10 bases sitting between them. This CDR3 spans 13 amino acids. CDR3 nucleotides: TGTGCCAGCAGCACCACAGGCAACACTGAAGCTTTCTTT. Encoded protein: CASSTTGNTEAFF.

The CDR3 bases are TGTGCCAGCAGTTTAAGGACAGCCAATCAGCCCCAGCATTTT. It is translated as CASSLRTANQPQHF. The V and J genes are TRBV28 and TRBJ1-5; possible D gene TRBD1, 6 bases. CDR1 MDHEN and CDR2 SYDVKM come from the germline V gene. V was pared by 2 bases and J by 3 bases, with 8 bases between. The CDR3 spans 14 residues.

The chain uses TRBV30 and TRBJ1-1, with D possibly TRBD1 on 6 matching bases. Trimming shortened V by 3 bases and J by 4 bases, and 15 bases separated the two germline ends. The CDR3 covers 14 residues. Germline CDR1 reads GTSNPN; CDR2 reads SVGIG (reference sequence). The CDR3 nucleotides are TGTGCCTGGAGGTGGGCCGGGGGGGCCACTGAAGCTTTCTTT. It specifies CAWRWAGGATEAFF.